This is a list of T cell receptor beta chains from one sample in a study of radiotherapy plus CTLA-4 blockade in lung cancer. Here immunoSEQ multiplex PCR was the method, and the copy in TCRdb shows in-frame clones only, minus some. This table has approximately 50,000 clones, 73% appearing once. Sequenced material: peripheral blood, taken from a patient treated with radiotherapy plus ipilimumab. The receptors were sampled from a human donor with non-small cell lung cancer who had a complete response to radiotherapy plus ipilimumab. Each CDR3 is given with its conserved first and last residue. D genes are given only for firm matches. Clone size is not always given. Where it is, it says once, few, many or a class for expanded clones.

TRBD2 13 TRBJ2-7 once TRBV28 CASSLAGAYEQYF TGTGCCAGCAGTCTAGCGGGAGCCTACGAGCAGTACTTC
. 14 TRBJ2-7 . TRBV4-1 CASSQPGRSYEQYF TGCGCCAGCAGCCAACCCGGGAGATCCTACGAGCAGTACTTC
. 12 TRBJ2-5 . TRBV7-2 CASSRGGETQYF TGTGCCAGCAGCCGAGGAGGGGAGACCCAGTACTTC
TRBD2 15 TRBJ2-1 . TRBV9 CASSFSGSSYNEQFF TGTGCCAGCAGCTTTAGCGGGAGCTCCTACAATGAGCAGTTCTTC
TRBD1 13 TRBJ1-2 . TRBV18 CASRKDRERGYTF TGTGCCAGCCGGAAGGACAGGGAGAGAGGCTACACCTTC
TRBD1 14 TRBJ2-1 once TRBV7-9 CASSSGTGGNEQFF TGTGCCAGCAGCTCAGGGACAGGGGGCAATGAGCAGTTCTTC
. 15 TRBJ2-1 . TRBV7-9 CASSPRRGSYNEQFF TGTGCCAGCAGCCCTCGACGGGGGTCCTACAATGAGCAGTTCTTC
. 13 TRBJ2-7 . TRBV7-9 CASSLGVALEQYF TGTGCCAGCAGCTTAGGTGTGGCCCTCGAGCAGTACTTC
. 16 TRBJ2-3 once TRBV9 CASSRLESPITDTQYF TGTGCCAGCAGCAGATTAGAATCCCCTATCACAGATACGCAGTATTTT
TRBD1 17 TRBJ2-3 . TRBV6-1 CASSEGWGQPSTDTQYF TGTGCCAGCAGTGAAGGATGGGGACAGCCTAGCACAGATACGCAGTATTTT
. 14 TRBJ2-1 . TRBV19 CASTRTSSYNEQFF TGTGCCAGTACTCGCACATCATCCTACAATGAGCAGTTCTTC
. 15 TRBJ2-7 few TRBV5-4 CASSLVTGMKGEQYF TGTGCCAGCAGCTTGGTTACAGGGATGAAGGGCGAGCAGTACTTC
TRBD1 14 TRBJ2-5 . TRBV11-2 CASRAPTGVETQYF TGTGCCAGCAGAGCACCGACAGGGGTAGAGACCCAGTACTTC
. 17 TRBJ1-3 . TRBV5-1 CASSQNSYRDVLRTIYF TGCGCCAGCAGCCAAAACTCCTACAGGGATGTATTAAGGACCATATATTTT
. 14 TRBJ1-6 . TRBV7-8 CASSFRSNNSPLHF TGTGCCAGCAGCTTCCGTAGCAATAATTCACCCCTCCACTTT
TRBD1 17 TRBJ2-7 . TRBV7-9 CASSPLGGTGGRYEQYF TGTGCCAGCAGCCCGCTCGGTGGGACAGGGGGCCGGTACGAGCAGTACTTC
TRBD2 16 TRBJ2-2 . TRBV4-3 CASSQDLGGELGELFF TGCGCCAGCAGCCAAGATCTCGGGGGGGAGCTCGGGGAGCTGTTTTTT
TRBD2 17 TRBJ2-7 . TRBV2 CASSPLAGGFSSYEQYF TGTGCCAGCAGTCCACTAGCGGGGGGCTTCAGCTCCTACGAGCAGTACTTC
TRBD1 14 TRBJ2-1 . TRBV2 CASTPARGQVEQFF TGTGCCAGCACCCCGGCCAGGGGGCAAGTTGAGCAGTTCTTC
. 12 TRBJ1-4 . TRBV11-2 CASSSNNEKLFF TGTGCCAGCAGCTCCAATAATGAAAAACTGTTTTTT
. 14 TRBJ2-5 few TRBV10-3 CAISELAQQGAQYF TGTGCCATCAGTGAGTTGGCCCAACAAGGGGCCCAGTACTTC
TRBD2 15 TRBJ2-7 . TRBV7-2 CASSLSGGSSYEQYF TGTGCCAGCAGCTTAAGCGGGGGGAGCTCCTACGAGCAGTACTTC
TRBD1 15 TRBJ1-5 . TRBV6-1 CASGQGGYSNQPQHF TGTGCCAGCGGACAGGGAGGATATAGCAATCAGCCCCAGCATTTT
. 13 TRBJ1-1 . TRBV7-7 CASSQNTNTEAFF TGTGCCAGCAGCCAAAACACGAACACTGAAGCTTTCTTT
. 15 TRBJ2-1 . TRBV2 CASSPPADRYNEQFF TGTGCCAGCAGTCCCCCAGCGGACCGCTACAATGAGCAGTTCTTC
. 14 TRBJ2-1 . TRBV4-3 CASSRGPNYGEQFF TGCGCCAGCAGCCGGGGCCCTAATTACGGTGAGCAGTTCTTC
TRBD1 16 TRBJ1-5 once TRBV30 CAWSAVRGLGNQPQHF TGTGCCTGGAGTGCGGTCAGGGGGCTTGGGAATCAGCCCCAGCATTTT
TRBD1 15 TRBJ1-5 . TRBV5-8 CASSLADRENQPQHF TGTGCCAGCAGCTTGGCGGACAGGGAGAATCAGCCCCAGCATTTT
. 13 TRBJ1-2 . TRBV10-2 CASSESRGAGYTF TGCGCCAGCAGTGAGTCTCGGGGGGCCGGCTACACCTTC
. 14 TRBJ2-7 . TRBV7-8 CASSPHGNFYEQYF TGTGCCAGCAGCCCTCACGGGAACTTCTACGAGCAGTACTTC
. 12 TRBJ1-2 . TRBV25-1 CASREGNYGYTF TGTGCCAGCAGGGAGGGGAACTATGGCTACACCTTC
TRBD2 16 TRBJ2-7 . TRBV6-1 CASSGMTSSRGYEQYF TGTGCCAGCAGTGGAATGACTAGCTCTCGTGGCTACGAGCAGTACTTC
. 14 TRBJ2-2 . TRBV19 CASSSHSGTGELFF TGTGCCAGTAGTAGTCACAGTGGCACCGGGGAGCTGTTTTTT
. 18 TRBJ1-5 few TRBV19 CASSMGEGRLYSNQPQHF TGTGCCAGTAGTATGGGGGAGGGCAGACTATATAGCAATCAGCCCCAGCATTTT
TRBD1 14 TRBJ1-2 . TRBV6-5 CASRRTTGADGYTF TGTGCCAGCAGGCGGACTACAGGGGCGGATGGCTACACCTTC
TRBD1 13 TRBJ1-2 . TRBV5-1 CASSPRQGVGYTF TGCGCCAGCAGCCCTAGACAGGGAGTCGGCTACACCTTC
. 13 TRBJ2-7 few TRBV6-5 CASSSGVGYEQYF TGTGCCAGCTCTTCAGGGGTGGGCTACGAGCAGTACTTC
TRBD1 13 TRBJ1-2 . TRBV19 CASRLRDRGGYTF TGTGCCAGTAGGCTCCGGGACAGGGGAGGCTACACCTTC
. 19 TRBJ2-4 . TRBV19 CASSIGGGAGYSGKNIQYF TGTGCCAGTAGTATAGGGGGGGGCGCAGGGTACTCGGGCAAAAACATTCAGTACTTC
. 16 TRBJ1-3 . TRBV4-3 CASSQEGSRSGNTIYF TGCGCCAGCAGCCAAGAGGGCAGCCGCTCTGGAAACACCATATATTTT
TRBD2 19 TRBJ2-2 . TRBV4-1 CASSQDSLAGAILTGELFF TGCGCCAGCAGCCAAGATTCTCTAGCGGGAGCCATCCTCACCGGGGAGCTGTTTTTT
. 14 TRBJ1-3 few TRBV7-2 CASSLQGTGNTIYF TGTGCCAGCAGCTTACAGGGAACCGGAAACACCATATATTTT
. 13 TRBJ2-5 . TRBV5-1 CASSLSDQETQYF TGCGCCAGCAGCTTGTCCGACCAAGAGACCCAGTACTTC
. 13 TRBJ2-7 . TRBV29-1 CSVGFRGAYEQYF TGCAGCGTTGGGTTTCGGGGAGCCTACGAGCAGTACTTC
TRBD1 16 TRBJ2-5 . TRBV6-1 CASSVVKTGAIETQYF TGTGCCAGCAGTGTAGTCAAGACAGGGGCGATAGAGACCCAGTACTTC
TRBD1 15 TRBJ1-2 . TRBV5-1 CASSLADRGLNGYTF TGCGCCAGCAGCTTGGCGGACAGGGGCCTGAACGGCTACACCTTC
TRBD1 14 TRBJ2-7 . TRBV5-4 CASSSWDSSYEQYF TGTGCCAGCAGCTCGTGGGACAGTAGCTACGAGCAGTACTTC
. 12 TRBJ2-7 . TRBV29-1 CSVDGERYEQYF TGCAGCGTTGACGGGGAGAGGTACGAGCAGTACTTC
TRBD2 16 TRBJ2-7 few TRBV4-2 CASSQDRSSGSLEQYF TGTGCCAGCAGCCAAGATCGGAGTAGCGGGAGCCTCGAGCAGTACTTC
TRBD1 12 TRBJ1-1 . TRBV6-6 CASRTGATEAFF TGTGCCAGCAGGACAGGGGCCACTGAAGCTTTCTTT
TRBD1 14 TRBJ1-1 . TRBV5-1 CASSSGQGNTEAFF TGCGCCAGCAGCTCCGGACAGGGGAACACTGAAGCTTTCTTT
TRBD2 19 TRBJ2-7 . TRBV5-5 CASSREALGERDRPYEQYF TGCGCCAGCAGCCGAGAGGCGCTCGGGGAGCGGGACCGACCCTACGAGCAGTACTTC
. 15 TRBJ1-1 . TRBV13 CASSGRGIVGTEAFF TGTGCCAGCAGCGGAAGAGGGATCGTAGGCACTGAAGCTTTCTTT
. 14 TRBJ2-2 . TRBV5-5 CASSAQRNTGELFF TGTGCCAGCAGCGCCCAGCGGAACACCGGGGAGCTGTTTTTT
. 12 TRBJ2-7 . TRBV6-5 CASSYPGFEQYF TGTGCCAGCAGTTACCCGGGATTCGAGCAGTACTTC
TRBD1 14 TRBJ1-2 . TRBV5-4 CASSGTGWGHGYTF TGTGCCAGCAGCGGGACAGGATGGGGGCATGGCTACACCTTC
. 15 TRBJ1-1 . TRBV30 CAWSVGRVMGTEAFF TGTGCCTGGAGTGTTGGCAGGGTTATGGGCACTGAAGCTTTCTTT
. 14 TRBJ2-2 . TRBV9 CASSVGWSAGELFF TGTGCCAGCAGCGTAGGGTGGAGCGCCGGGGAGCTGTTTTTT
TRBD1 15 TRBJ2-5 . TRBV7-2 CASSPGDRVIETQYF TGTGCCAGCAGCCCCGGGGACAGGGTGATTGAGACCCAGTACTTC